This T cell receptor beta chain was captured by sequencing in a study of HIV-infected patients and healthy controls. The sample holds many counts of this clonotype. Its specificity is unknown. Alpha and beta constant-region primers primed reverse transcription of approximately 0.55 ug RNA. Separate chain-specific third strand synthesis with multiplexing indices produced the alpha and beta libraries. TCRdb reanalysed the 5' RACE reads using MiXCR and keeps one entry per CDR3 protein. The profile shows fewer than 6,500 distinct CDR3 sequences, around 21% of them singletons. The CDR3 is 16 residues long. After removal of 5 bases from V and 9 bases from J, the junction contained 17 bases not matched to a gene. CDR1 and CDR2 from the germline V gene are SGHAT and FQNNGV. General observations from the study: No HLA typing of donors was done in this study.

No cell fractionation was done, so the repertoire covers all unsorted peripheral blood T cells. The TCR was taken from an adult with HIV infection. The sample was blood, taken before antiretroviral therapy. V and J are TRBV11-2 and TRBJ1-2; 8 bases match TRBD1. The CDR3 is CASSQHLRTGSGSYTF. Written as DNA, the CDR3 is TGTGCCAGCAGCCAGCACCTACGGACAGGGTCTGGGAGCTACACCTTC.